The 16 T cell receptor beta chains in this list originate from one sample, sequenced in a study of T-cell memory formation after mild COVID-19. TCRdb re-analysed the 5' RACE reads in MiXCR, keeping a single row per CDR3 protein. The sample gives about 140,000 distinct CDR3 sequences, more than 13% of which show up once; about 27% is in the top ten. The sequenced material came from PBMCs or a T cell subset sorted from them (not recorded which). The source of these receptors is an adult woman who had mild COVID-19 (a few samples of this study predate the infection). Cell type and time point are not known.

In the case of this clonotype: Compared with germline, one end of the junction differs, possibly owing to a read error. CDR3 in DNA: TGTGCCATCCTCGGCGGGGAGCTGTTT. It yields the protein CAILGGELF. The gene calls are TRBV7-2 and TRBJ2-2; possibly TRBD2 for D (6 bases). CDR3 length: 9 amino acids. Germline CDR1 reads SGHTA; CDR2 reads FQGNSA.

This clonotype has just a few counts. J is TRBJ1-5 and V is TRBV29-1; the D gene is possibly TRBD1 (5 bases). This CDR3 is 13 amino acids long. The germline V gene encodes CDR1 SQVTM and CDR2 ANQGSEA. Trimming removed 6 bases from V and 6 bases from J, with 15 bases in between. As DNA, the CDR3 is TGCAGCGTGGAATCAGGGTTCGGTCAGCCCCAGCATTTT. It translates to CSVESGFGQPQHF.

For the CDR3, the DNA is TGTGCCAGCAGCTTAGTGATCGCAGGGGGCTTGGATCAGCCCCAGCATTTT. Its translation is CASSLVIAGGLDQPQHF. The gene calls are TRBV7-8 and TRBJ1-5; 8 bases are shared with TRBD1. CDR3 length: 17 amino acids. Trimming cost V 1 base and J 5 bases; bases outside gene matches: 10. Germline values: CDR1 SGHVS, CDR2 FQNEAQ.

This clonotype turned up a few times. The rearrangement links TRBV21-1 to TRBJ1-1; TRBD1, as called in the table, went unchecked against the DNA. TRBV21-1 is reported as a pseudogene. This CDR3 has 14 residues. The CDR3 spells CASPVFDRGNGAFF. Written as DNA, the CDR3 is TGTGCCAGCCCCGTCTTCGACAGGGGCAATGGTGCTTTCTTT.

This clonotype occurred a few times. The chain combines TRBV29-1 with TRBJ1-2; TRBD1 might be the D (6 bases). This CDR3 has 12 residues. V lost 5 bases and J 5 bases, leaving 12 bases between the germline ends. Germline CDR1 and CDR2: SQVTM and ANQGSEA. The CDR3 here is CSVNTGIYGYTF. The CDR3 nucleotides read TGCAGCGTTAATACAGGGATATATGGCTACACCTTC.

The sample holds a few counts of this clonotype. The gene calls are TRBV24-1 and TRBJ2-4, with D perhaps being TRBD1 or TRBD2 (6 bases each). This CDR3 has 16 residues. Per germline, CDR1 KGHDR and CDR2 SFDVKD. The V end lost 3 bases, the J end lost 4 bases, and 15 bases lay between the germline ends. The CDR3 nucleotides read TGTGCCACCAGTGATCCAGGGGAGAGCGGGAAAAACATTCAGTACTTC. Amino acids: CATSDPGESGKNIQYF.

In this sample, this clonotype turned up a few times. The CDR3 region is CASSLATEQFF. The CDR3 nucleotides are TGTGCCAGCAGTTTAGCTACTGAGCAGTTCTTC. This chain links TRBV12-3 or TRBV12-4 with TRBJ2-1; D unclear. V lost 0 bases and J lost 9, with 3 bases in between. This CDR3 contains 11 residues.

The rearrangement links TRBV7-9 to TRBJ1-1; D unresolved. V was shortened by 6 bases and J by 3 bases, with 14 bases between the two germline ends. Germline CDR1 SEHNR, CDR2 FQNEAQ (reference sequence). The CDR3 has 14 amino acids. Here the CDR3 reads CASRGGRVDTEAFF. CDR3 DNA sequence: TGTGCCAGCAGGGGTGGTCGTGTGGACACTGAAGCTTTCTTT.

This clonotype was detected a few times. V is TRBV10-3 and J is TRBJ1-5; 10 bases are a match to TRBD1. There are 15 residues in the CDR3. CDR1 and CDR2 from the germline V gene are ENHRY and SYGVKD. J lost 6 bases, V lost 0 bases, and 2 bases had no gene match. CDR3 sequence (DNA): TGTGCCATCAGTGAGTCGGACAGGGGGGGTCAGCCCCAGCATTTT. It specifies CAISESDRGGQPQHF.

J is TRBJ2-2 and V is TRBV9; a possible D gene is TRBD1 (6 bases). Germline V CDR1 and CDR2: SGDLS, YYNGEE. V was clipped by 6 bases and J by 6 bases, with 18 bases between them. The CDR3 runs 15 residues. Here the CDR3 reads CASTDVGGSAGELFF. The CDR3 DNA reads as TGTGCCAGCACCGACGTTGGGGGCAGCGCCGGGGAGCTGTTTTTT. The complete variable domain, with remaining parts taken from reference TRBV9 and TRBJ2-2, reads DSGVTQTPKHLITATGQRVTLRCSPRSGDLSVYWYQQSLDQGLQFLIQYYNGEERAKGNILERFSAQQFPDLHSELNLSSLELGDSALYFCASTDVGGSAGELFFGEGSRLTVL.

This clonotype was seen only a few times. This chain uses TRBV6-1 with TRBJ2-7; D may be TRBD1 (6 bases). V was pared by 6 bases and J by 3 bases, with 12 bases between. The CDR3 spans 13 residues. Looked up from germline, CDR1 is MNHNS and CDR2 is SASEGT. This CDR3 reads CASRDSSYYEQYF. The CDR3 region has the DNA TGTGCCAGCAGGGACAGTTCTTACTACGAGCAGTACTTC.

V gene TRBV11-2 combines with J gene TRBJ2-5; D unclear. V was pared by 1 base and J by 5 bases, with 14 bases between. The germline V gene has CDR1 SGHAT and CDR2 FQNNGV. This CDR3 is 15 amino acids long. The CDR3: CASSLVIRRLETQYF. The CDR3 region has the DNA TGTGCCAGCAGCTTAGTCATTCGGCGACTGGAGACCCAGTACTTC. The entire variable domain, with the rest obtained from reference TRBV11-2 and TRBJ2-5, is as follows: EAGVAQSPRYKIIEKRQSVAFWCNPISGHATLYWYQQILGQGPKLLIQFQNNGVVDDSQLPKDRFSAERLKGVDSTLKIQPAKLEDSAVYLCASSLVIRRLETQYFGPGTRLLVL.

This clonotype appeared a few times. The genes are TRBV27 and TRBJ2-7; TRBD2 matches 9 bases. The germline V gene has CDR1 MNHEY and CDR2 SMNVEV (reference sequence). The V and J ends lost 11 bases and 5 bases, in that order; junction bases with no gene match: 13. The CDR3 length is 14 residues. The DNA for the CDR3 is TGTGCCTCGGGCGGGGGGGGTGTGCGAAACGAGCAGTACTTC. Amino acids: CASGGGGVRNEQYF.

A few counts support this clonotype. The rearrangement links TRBV20-1 to TRBJ2-3; the D call may be TRBD1 or TRBD2 (6 bases each). Germline CDR1 is DFQATT and CDR2 is SNEGSKA (reference sequence). The CDR3 consists of 14 residues. V was pared by 6 bases and J by 2 bases, with 15 bases between. CDR3 nucleotides: TGCAGTGCCATGGGGGGCCGACTCACAGATACGCAGTATTTT. Its protein product is CSAMGGRLTDTQYF.

Only a few counts were recorded for this clonotype. The rearrangement joins TRBV12-3 or TRBV12-4 to TRBJ2-5, with a weak D call TRBD2 (6 bases). V lost 6 bases and J lost 0, with 8 bases in between. CDR3 length equals 13 residues. CDR3 bases: TGTGCCAGCAGAACGGGGGACCAAGAGACCCAGTACTTC. Residues: CASRTGDQETQYF.

This clonotype occurred a few times. The chain recombines TRBV12-3 or TRBV12-4 with TRBJ2-1; 8 bases line up with TRBD2. V lost 4 bases, J lost 8 bases, and 10 bases stayed unmatched. This CDR3 has 15 amino acids. In nucleotides, the CDR3 is TGTGCCAGCAGTTACAGCGGGAGCGCTTCGGATGAGCAGTTCTTC. Amino acids: CASSYSGSASDEQFF.